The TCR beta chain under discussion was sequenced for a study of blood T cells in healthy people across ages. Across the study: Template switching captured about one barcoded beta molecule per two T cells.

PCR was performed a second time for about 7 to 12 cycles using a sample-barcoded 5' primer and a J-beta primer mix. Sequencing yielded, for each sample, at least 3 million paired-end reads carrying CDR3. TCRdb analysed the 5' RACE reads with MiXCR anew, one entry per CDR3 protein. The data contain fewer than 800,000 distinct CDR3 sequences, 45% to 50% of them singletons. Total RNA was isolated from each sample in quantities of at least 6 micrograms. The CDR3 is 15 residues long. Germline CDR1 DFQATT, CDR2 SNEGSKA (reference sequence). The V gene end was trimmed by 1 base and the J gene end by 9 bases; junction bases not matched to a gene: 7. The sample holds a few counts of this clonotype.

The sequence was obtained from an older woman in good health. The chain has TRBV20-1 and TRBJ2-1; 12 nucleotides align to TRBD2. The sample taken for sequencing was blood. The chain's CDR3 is CSARVLAGGPGEQFF. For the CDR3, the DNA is TGCAGTGCTAGAGTTCTAGCGGGAGGGCCGGGTGAGCAGTTCTTC.